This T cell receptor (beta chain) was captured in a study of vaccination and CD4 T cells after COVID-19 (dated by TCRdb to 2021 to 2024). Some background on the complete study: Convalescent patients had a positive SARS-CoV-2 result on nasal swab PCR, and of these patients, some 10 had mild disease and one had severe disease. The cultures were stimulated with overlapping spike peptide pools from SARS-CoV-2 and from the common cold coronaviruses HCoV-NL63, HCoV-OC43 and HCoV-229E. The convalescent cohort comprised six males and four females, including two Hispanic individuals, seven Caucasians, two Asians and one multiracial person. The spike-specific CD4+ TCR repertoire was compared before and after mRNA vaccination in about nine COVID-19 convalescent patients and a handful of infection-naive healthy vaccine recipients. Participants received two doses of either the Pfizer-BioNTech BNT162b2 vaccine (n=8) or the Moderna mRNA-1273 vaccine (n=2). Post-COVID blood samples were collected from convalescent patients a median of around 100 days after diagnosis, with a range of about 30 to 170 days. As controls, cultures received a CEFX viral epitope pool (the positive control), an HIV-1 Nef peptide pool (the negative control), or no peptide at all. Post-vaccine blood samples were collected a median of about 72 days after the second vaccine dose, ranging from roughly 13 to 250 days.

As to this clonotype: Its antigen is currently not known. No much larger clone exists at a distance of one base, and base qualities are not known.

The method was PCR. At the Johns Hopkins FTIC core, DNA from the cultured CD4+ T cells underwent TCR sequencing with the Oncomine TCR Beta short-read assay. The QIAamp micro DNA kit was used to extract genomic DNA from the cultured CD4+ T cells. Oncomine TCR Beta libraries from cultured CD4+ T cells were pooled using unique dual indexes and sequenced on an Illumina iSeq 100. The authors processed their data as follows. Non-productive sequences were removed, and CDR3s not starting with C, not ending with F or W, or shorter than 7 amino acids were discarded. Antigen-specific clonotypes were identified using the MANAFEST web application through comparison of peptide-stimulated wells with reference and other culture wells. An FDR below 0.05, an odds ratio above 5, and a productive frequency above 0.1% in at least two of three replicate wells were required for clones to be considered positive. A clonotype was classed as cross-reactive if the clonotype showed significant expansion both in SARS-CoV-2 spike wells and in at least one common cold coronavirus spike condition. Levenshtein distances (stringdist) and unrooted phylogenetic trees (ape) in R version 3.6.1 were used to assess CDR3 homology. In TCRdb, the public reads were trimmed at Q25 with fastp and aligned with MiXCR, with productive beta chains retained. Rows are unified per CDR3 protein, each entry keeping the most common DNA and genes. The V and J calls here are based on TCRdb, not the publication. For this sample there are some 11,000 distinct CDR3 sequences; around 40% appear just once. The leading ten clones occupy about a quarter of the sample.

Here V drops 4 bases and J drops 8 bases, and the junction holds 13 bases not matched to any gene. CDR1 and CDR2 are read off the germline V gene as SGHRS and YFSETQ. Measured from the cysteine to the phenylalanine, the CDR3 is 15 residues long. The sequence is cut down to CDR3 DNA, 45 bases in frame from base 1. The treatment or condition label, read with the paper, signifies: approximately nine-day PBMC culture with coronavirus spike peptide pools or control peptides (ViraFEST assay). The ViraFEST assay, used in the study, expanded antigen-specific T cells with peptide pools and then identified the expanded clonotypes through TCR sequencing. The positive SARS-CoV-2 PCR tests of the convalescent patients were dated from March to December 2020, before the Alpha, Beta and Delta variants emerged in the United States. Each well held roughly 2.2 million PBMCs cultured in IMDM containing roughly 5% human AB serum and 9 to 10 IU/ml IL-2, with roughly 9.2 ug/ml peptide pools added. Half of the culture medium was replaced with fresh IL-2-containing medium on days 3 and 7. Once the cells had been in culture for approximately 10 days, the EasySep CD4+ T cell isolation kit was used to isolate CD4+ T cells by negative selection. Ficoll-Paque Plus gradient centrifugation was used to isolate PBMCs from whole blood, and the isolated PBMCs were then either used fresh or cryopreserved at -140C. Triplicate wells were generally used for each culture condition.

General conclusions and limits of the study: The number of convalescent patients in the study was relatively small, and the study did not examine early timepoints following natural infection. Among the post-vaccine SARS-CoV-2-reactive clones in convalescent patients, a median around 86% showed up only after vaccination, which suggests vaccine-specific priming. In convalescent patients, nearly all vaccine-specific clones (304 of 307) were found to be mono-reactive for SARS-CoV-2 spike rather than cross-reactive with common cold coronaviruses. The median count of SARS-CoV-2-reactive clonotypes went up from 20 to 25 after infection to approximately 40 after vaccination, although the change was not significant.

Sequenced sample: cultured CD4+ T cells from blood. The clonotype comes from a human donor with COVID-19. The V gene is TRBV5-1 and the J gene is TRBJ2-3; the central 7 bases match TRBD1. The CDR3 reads CASSTTGTARGTQYF. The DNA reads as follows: TGCGCCAGCAGCACGACCGGGACAGCCCGGGGTACGCAGTATTTT.